The clone carrying this T cell receptor (beta chain) has just one count. The antigen remains undetermined. The junction departs from the called germline gene at one end, perhaps through a read error. Though nominally healthy at sampling, donors likely had unrecorded immune exposures. The CDR3 has 14 amino acids. Germline-derived CDR1 and CDR2 are SSHAT and FNYEAQ (reference sequence). Primers for the PCR totalled 60 Vbeta and 13 Jbeta. Profiling relied on immunoSEQ multiplex PCR, and the TCRdb table lists in-frame clones only, not all of them. Of about 120,000 clones in the sample, roughly 70% are singletons; the top ten hold around 4%. The data originate from a study of cytomegalovirus exposure and HLA in healthy donors. Study-level background: Unique TCRs from HLA-typed donors, roughly 87 million of them, were held in an early data release. Whole-study findings and limits: Earlier analysis looked at TCR beta V segments, and most were productive about 87% or about 30% of the time. An assumption of roughly uniform sequencing depth across donors underlay the presence/absence analyses.

This clonotype was obtained from a middle-aged woman in good health and CMV-seronegative. Sample: PBMCs. The chain has TRBV7-7 and TRBJ2-1, with TRBD2 matching 9 bases. The CDR3 region is CASSRSGGYNEQFF. The CDR3, as DNA: TGTGCTAGCAGCCGTAGCGGGGGCTACAATGAGCAGTTCTTC.